This TCR beta chain was found in a study of response to subunit inactivated influenza vaccine. TCRdb re-analysed the RT-PCR reads in MiXCR, keeping a single row per CDR3 protein. The repertoire holds 450,000 to 700,000 distinct CDR3 sequences, with around 15% as singletons. This CDR3 is 15 amino acids long. The germline gives CDR1 SGHRS, CDR2 YFSETQ. V gave up 0 bases and J gave up 2 bases; unmatched junction bases: 4. Here the sequenced sample was PBMCs from blood, taken 11 to 12 days after vaccination. This sequence was found in a man in his fifties who received an inactivated influenza vaccine. The chain joins TRBV5-1 to TRBJ2-5; 7 nucleotides align to TRBD2. CDR3: CASSLGSGSQETQYF. CDR3 coding DNA: TGCGCCAGCAGCTTGGGTAGCGGGTCTCAAGAGACCCAGTACTTC.